This TCR beta chain came from a study of blood T cell repertoires in COVID-19. V was cut by 0 bases and J by 7 bases, with 3 bases left in between. Germline CDR1 and CDR2: LGHNA and YNFKEQ. The CDR3 has 11 residues. Clones were sequenced by immunoSEQ multiplex PCR, and TCRdb holds only the in-frame ones, with some missing. The profile shows a few hundred thousand clones, 80% to 90% of them singletons. The TCR comes from a man aged 30 to 39 who had recovered from COVID-19. Sequencing was carried out using PBMCs or T cells enriched from blood (not recorded which). The rearrangement links TRBV4-2 to TRBJ1-1, with D unresolved. CDR3 loop: CASSQDSEAFF. CDR3 DNA sequence: TGTGCCAGCAGCCAAGACAGTGAAGCTTTCTTT.